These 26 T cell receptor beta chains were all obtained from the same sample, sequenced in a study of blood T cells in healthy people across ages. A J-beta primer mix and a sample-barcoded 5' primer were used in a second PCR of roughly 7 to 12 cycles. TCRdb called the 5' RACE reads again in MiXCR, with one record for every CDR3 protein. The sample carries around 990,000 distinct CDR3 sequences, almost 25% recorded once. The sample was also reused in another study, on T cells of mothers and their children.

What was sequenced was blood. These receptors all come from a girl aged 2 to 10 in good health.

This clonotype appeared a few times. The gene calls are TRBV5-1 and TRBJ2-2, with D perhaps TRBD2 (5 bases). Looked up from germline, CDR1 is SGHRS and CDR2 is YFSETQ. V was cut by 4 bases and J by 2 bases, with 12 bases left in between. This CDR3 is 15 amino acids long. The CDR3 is CASSPWGENTGELFF. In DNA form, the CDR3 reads TGCGCCAGCAGCCCCTGGGGAGAAAACACCGGGGAGCTGTTTTTT. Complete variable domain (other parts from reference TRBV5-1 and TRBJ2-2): KAGVTQTPRYLIKTRGQQVTLSCSPISGHRSVSWYQQTPGQGLQFLFEYFSETQRNKGNFPGRFSGRQFSNSRSEMNVSTLELGDSALYLCASSPWGENTGELFFGEGSRLTVL.

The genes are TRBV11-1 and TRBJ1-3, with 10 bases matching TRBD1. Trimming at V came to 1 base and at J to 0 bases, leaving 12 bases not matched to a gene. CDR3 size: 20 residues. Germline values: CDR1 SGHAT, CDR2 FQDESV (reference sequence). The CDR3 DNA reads TGTGCCAGCAGCTTAGAATTTGCGACAGGGGGCTCTGACTCTGGAAACACCATATATTTT. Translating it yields CASSLEFATGGSDSGNTIYF.

CDR3 in amino acids: CASRVWSTDTQYF. The CDR3 DNA reads as TGTGCCAGCAGAGTGTGGAGCACAGATACGCAGTATTTT. This sequence joins TRBV28 and TRBJ2-3; D not resolved. V was clipped by 6 bases and J by 0 bases, with 7 bases between them. This CDR3 has 13 residues. Germline CDR1 reads MDHEN; CDR2 reads SYDVKM.

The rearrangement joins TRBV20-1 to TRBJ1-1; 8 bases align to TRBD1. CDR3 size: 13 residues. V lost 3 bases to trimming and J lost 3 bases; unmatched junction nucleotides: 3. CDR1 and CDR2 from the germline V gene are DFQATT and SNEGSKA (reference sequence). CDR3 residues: CSARGQADTEAFF. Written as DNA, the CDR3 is TGCAGTGCTAGGGGACAGGCGGACACTGAAGCTTTCTTT.

The CDR3 sequence is CASFLGAKITGNTIYF. In nucleotides, the CDR3 is TGTGCCAGCTTCCTGGGGGCGAAGATAACTGGAAACACCATATATTTT. The V and J genes are TRBV6-7 and TRBJ1-3; tentatively, D is TRBD1 (6 bases). TRBV6-7 is annotated as an ORF whose role is uncertain. Trimming cost V 8 bases and J 2 bases, with 19 bases left between them. The CDR3 is 16 amino acids.

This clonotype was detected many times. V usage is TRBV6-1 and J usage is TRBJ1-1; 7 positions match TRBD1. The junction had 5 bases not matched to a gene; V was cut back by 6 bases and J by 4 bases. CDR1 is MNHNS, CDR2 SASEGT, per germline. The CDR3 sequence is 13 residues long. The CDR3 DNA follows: TGTGCCAGCAGGCGCCAGGGGGGCACTGAAGCTTTCTTT. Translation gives CASRRQGGTEAFF.

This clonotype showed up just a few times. The CDR3 spells CASSLVVPEETQYF. The CDR3 region has the DNA TGTGCCAGCAGCTTAGTAGTGCCAGAAGAGACCCAGTACTTC. The V and J genes are TRBV5-5 and TRBJ2-5; no clear D. The CDR3 length is 14 residues. V was clipped by 2 bases and J by 3 bases, with 11 bases between them. Germline assignment: CDR1 SGHKS and CDR2 YYEKEE (reference sequence). The full variable domain, with the rest looked up from reference TRBV5-5 and TRBJ2-5, is DAGVTQSPTHLIKTRGQQVTLRCSPISGHKSVSWYQQVLGQGPQFIFQYYEKEERGRGNFPDRFSARQFPNYSSELNVNALLLGDSALYLCASSLVVPEETQYFGPGTRLLVL.

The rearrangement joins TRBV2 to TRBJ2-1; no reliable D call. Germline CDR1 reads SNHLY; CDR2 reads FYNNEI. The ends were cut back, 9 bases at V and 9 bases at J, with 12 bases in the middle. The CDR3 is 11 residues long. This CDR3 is CASEELSEQFF. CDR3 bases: TGTGCCAGTGAAGAATTGAGTGAGCAGTTCTTC.

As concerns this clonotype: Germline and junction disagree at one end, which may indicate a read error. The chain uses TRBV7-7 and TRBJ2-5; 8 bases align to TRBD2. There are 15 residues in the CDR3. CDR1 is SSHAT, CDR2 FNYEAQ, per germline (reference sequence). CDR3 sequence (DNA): TGTGCTAGCAGCGGCACGGCGGGGGGAGGAGAGACCCAGTACTTC. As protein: CASSGTAGGGETQYF.

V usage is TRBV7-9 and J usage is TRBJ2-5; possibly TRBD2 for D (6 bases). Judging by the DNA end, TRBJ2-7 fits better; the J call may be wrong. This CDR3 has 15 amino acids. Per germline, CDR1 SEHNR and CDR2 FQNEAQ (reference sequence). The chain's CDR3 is CASSPPARASAEQYF. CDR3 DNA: TGTGCCAGCAGCCCCCCGGCGCGGGCTAGCGCCGAGCAGTACTTC.

CDR3 sequence reads: CASSLPGDSGRRNEQFF. The CDR3 region has the DNA TGTGCCAGCAGTCTGCCCGGTGATAGCGGGAGACGAAATGAGCAGTTCTTC. The rearrangement joins TRBV28 to TRBJ2-1; 9 positions agree with TRBD2. Germline V gene lookup returns CDR1 MDHEN and CDR2 SYDVKM. V shed 5 bases and J 7 bases; nucleotides not matched to a gene: 15. There are 17 residues in the CDR3.

The CDR3 sequence is CASSLHGLEQYF. Written as DNA, the CDR3 is TGTGCCAGCAGCCTACACGGATTAGAGCAGTACTTC. The chain uses TRBV7-3 and TRBJ2-7; D remains ambiguous. The CDR3 runs to 12 residues. Deletions cut 5 bases from V and 7 bases from J, with 12 bases between. Germline lookup yields CDR1 SGHTA and CDR2 FQGTGA.

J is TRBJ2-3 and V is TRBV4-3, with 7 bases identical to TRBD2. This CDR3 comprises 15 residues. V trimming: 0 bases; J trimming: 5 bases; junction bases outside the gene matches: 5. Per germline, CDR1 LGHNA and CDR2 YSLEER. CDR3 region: CASSQDKWGGDTQYF. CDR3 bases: TGCGCCAGCAGCCAAGATAAATGGGGGGGAGATACGCAGTATTTT.

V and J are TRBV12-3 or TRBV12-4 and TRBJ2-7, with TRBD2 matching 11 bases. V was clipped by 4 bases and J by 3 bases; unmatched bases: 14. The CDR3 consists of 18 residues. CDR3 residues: CASSWGLADSQHYYEQYF. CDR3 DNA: TGTGCCAGCAGTTGGGGACTAGCGGATTCTCAACATTACTACGAGCAGTACTTC.

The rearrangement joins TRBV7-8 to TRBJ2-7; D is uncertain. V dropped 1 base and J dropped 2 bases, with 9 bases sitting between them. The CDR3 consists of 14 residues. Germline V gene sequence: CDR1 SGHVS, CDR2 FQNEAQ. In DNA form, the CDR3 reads TGTGCCAGCAGCTTAGGAGCCGCGGCCTACGAGCAGTACTTC. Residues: CASSLGAAAYEQYF.

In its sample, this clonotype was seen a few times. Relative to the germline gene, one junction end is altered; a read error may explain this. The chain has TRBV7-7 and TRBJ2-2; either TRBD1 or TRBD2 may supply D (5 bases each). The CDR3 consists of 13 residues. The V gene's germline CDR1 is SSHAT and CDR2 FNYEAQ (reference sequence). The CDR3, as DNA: TGTGCTAGCAGCCGGGACCGCACCGGGGAGCTGTTTTTT. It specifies CASSRDRTGELFF.

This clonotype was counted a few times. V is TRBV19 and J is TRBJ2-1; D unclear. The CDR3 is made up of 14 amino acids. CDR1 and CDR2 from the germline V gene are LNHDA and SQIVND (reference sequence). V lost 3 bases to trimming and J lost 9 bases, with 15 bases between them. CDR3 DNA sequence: TGTGCCAGTAGTATTTCGTCTTGGGTGGGTGAGCAGTTCTTC. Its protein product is CASSISSWVGEQFF.

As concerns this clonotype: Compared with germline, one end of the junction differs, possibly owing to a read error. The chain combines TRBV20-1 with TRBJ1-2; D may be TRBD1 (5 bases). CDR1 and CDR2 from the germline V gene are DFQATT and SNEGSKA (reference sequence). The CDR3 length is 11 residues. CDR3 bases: TGCAGTGCTATATCAGGGTATGGCTACGCCTTC. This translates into CSAISGYGYAF.

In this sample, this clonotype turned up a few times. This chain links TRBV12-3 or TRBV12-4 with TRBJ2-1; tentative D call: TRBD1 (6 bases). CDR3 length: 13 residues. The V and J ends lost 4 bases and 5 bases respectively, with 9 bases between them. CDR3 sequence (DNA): TGTGCCAGCAGTTCAAAGGGGGACAATGAGCAGTTCTTC. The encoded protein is CASSSKGDNEQFF.

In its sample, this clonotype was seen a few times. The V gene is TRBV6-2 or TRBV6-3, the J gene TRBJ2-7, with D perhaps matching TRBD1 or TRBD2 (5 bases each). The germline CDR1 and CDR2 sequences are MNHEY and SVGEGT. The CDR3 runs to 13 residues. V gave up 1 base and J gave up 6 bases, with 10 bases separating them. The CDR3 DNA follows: TGTGCCAGCAGTTACTACGGGGCGGCCGAGCAGTACTTC. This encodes CASSYYGAAEQYF.

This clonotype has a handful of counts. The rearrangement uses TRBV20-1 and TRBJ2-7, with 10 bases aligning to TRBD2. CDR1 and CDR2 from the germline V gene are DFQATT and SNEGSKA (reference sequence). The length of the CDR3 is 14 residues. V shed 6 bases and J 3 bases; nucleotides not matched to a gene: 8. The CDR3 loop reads CSAREREGHYEQYF. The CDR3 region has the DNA TGCAGTGCGAGGGAGCGGGAGGGCCACTACGAGCAGTACTTC.

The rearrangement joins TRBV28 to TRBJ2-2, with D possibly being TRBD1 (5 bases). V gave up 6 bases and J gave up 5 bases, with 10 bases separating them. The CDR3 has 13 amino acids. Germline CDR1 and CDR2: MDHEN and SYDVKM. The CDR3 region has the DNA TGTGCCAGCAGATTTCAGGGAACCGGGGAGCTGTTTTTT. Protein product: CASRFQGTGELFF.

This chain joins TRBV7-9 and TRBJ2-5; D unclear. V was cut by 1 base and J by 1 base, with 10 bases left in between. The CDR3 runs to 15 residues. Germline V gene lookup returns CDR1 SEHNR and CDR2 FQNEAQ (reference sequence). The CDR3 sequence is CASSLVGVAQETQYF. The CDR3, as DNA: TGTGCCAGCAGCTTAGTGGGCGTAGCCCAAGAGACCCAGTACTTC.

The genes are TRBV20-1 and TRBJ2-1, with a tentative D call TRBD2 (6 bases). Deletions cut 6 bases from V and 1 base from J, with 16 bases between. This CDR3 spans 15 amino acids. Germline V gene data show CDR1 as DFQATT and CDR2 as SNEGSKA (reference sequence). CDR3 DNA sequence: TGCAGTGCCAGTAAACTAGCAGCGTCCTACAATGAGCAGTTCTTC. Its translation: CSASKLAASYNEQFF.

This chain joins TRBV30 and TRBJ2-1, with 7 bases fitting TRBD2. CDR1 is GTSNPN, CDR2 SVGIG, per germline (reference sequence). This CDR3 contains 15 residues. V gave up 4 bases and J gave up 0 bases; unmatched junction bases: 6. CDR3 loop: CAWKRGGSSYNEQFF. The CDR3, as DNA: TGTGCCTGGAAGAGGGGCGGGAGCTCCTACAATGAGCAGTTCTTC.

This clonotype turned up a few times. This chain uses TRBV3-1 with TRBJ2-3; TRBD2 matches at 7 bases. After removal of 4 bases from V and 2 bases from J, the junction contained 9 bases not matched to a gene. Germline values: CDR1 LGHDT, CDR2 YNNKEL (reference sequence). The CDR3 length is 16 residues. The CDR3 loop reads CASSLLKSGTTDTQYF. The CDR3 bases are TGTGCCAGCAGCCTACTAAAGAGCGGGACCACAGATACGCAGTATTTT.